A single sample gave rise to the 8 T cell receptor beta chains below, sequenced in a study of neurological immune-mediated disorders. TCRdb passed the 5' RACE reads through MiXCR, listing each CDR3 protein once. This table holds some 100,000 distinct CDR3 sequences, roughly 13% found once. Time point described: longitudinal time-point 2. Sequenced input: PBMCs. The source is a female donor with HTLV-1-associated myelopathy (HAM/TSP).

This clonotype showed up many times. The chain carries TRBV10-3 and TRBJ2-7; 8 bases are shared with TRBD2. V was pared by 6 bases and J by 5 bases, with 15 bases of the junction left unmatched. The CDR3 runs 16 residues. The germline gives CDR1 ENHRY, CDR2 SYGVKD. The CDR3 loop is CAISDQAGVAVNEQYF. CDR3 nucleotide sequence: TGTGCCATCAGCGACCAAGCGGGGGTAGCGGTAAACGAGCAGTACTTC.

The table lists this clonotype with many counts. The genes are TRBV12-3 or TRBV12-4 and TRBJ2-3; 8 bases are a match to TRBD2. J gave up 5 bases and V 7 bases, and 14 bases lay outside the gene matches. The CDR3 has 16 amino acids. The CDR3 DNA follows: TGTGCCAGCATTCCAAACGGCGGGGGGCTTGGAGATACGCAGTATTTT. As protein: CASIPNGGGLGDTQYF.

This clonotype was counted only a few times. V usage is TRBV5-1 and J usage is TRBJ2-7; 10 bases align to TRBD2. V was pared by 1 base and J by 4 bases, with 5 bases of the junction left unmatched. CDR1 is SGHRS and CDR2 is YFSETQ in the germline V gene. The CDR3 spans 15 residues. CDR3 DNA: TGCGCCAGCAGCTTGAGCCTAGCGGGGGAGTACGAGCAGTACTTC. Encoded protein: CASSLSLAGEYEQYF. Looking up the rest from reference TRBV5-1 and TRBJ2-7 gives the full variable domain: KAGVTQTPRYLIKTRGQQVTLSCSPISGHRSVSWYQQTPGQGLQFLFEYFSETQRNKGNFPGRFSGRQFSNSRSEMNVSTLELGDSALYLCASSLSLAGEYEQYFGPGTRLTVT.

This clonotype was observed many times. The chain couples TRBV5-1 to TRBJ2-2; D may be TRBD1 (6 bases). The CDR3 has 15 amino acids. Germline CDR1 is SGHRS and CDR2 is YFSETQ. Trimming took 4 bases from V and 1 from J, leaving 11 bases between them. The CDR3 protein is CASSQLGQNTGELFF. The CDR3, as DNA: TGCGCCAGCAGCCAATTGGGACAGAACACCGGGGAGCTGTTTTTT.

This clonotype was observed many times. V is TRBV7-9 and J is TRBJ2-3, with D possibly being TRBD2 (5 bases). CDR1 is SEHNR, CDR2 FQNEAQ, per germline (reference sequence). V lost 1 base and J 5 bases, leaving 13 bases between the germline ends. The CDR3 is 15 amino acids. CDR3 residues: CASSLGPRGQDTQYF. The CDR3 region has the DNA TGTGCCAGCAGCTTAGGTCCCCGGGGTCAAGATACGCAGTATTTT. Full variable domain (outside the CDR3, taken from reference TRBV7-9 and TRBJ2-3): DTGVSQNPRHKITKRGQNVTFRCDPISEHNRLYWYRQTLGQGPEFLTYFQNEAQLEKSRLLSDRFSAERPKGSFSTLEIQRTEQGDSAMYLCASSLGPRGQDTQYFGPGTRLTVL.

There are many counts of this clonotype. This chain connects TRBV3-1 to TRBJ1-1; the D gene is possibly TRBD1 (5 bases). The CDR3 length is 17 residues. Germline loops: CDR1 LGHDT, CDR2 YNNKEL (reference sequence). V shed 4 bases and J shed 2 bases, with 20 bases lying between them. The CDR3 is CASSPNTQTARNTEAFF. In DNA, the CDR3 is TGTGCCAGCAGCCCCAACACACAGACAGCCCGAAACACTGAAGCTTTCTTT.

The table lists this clonotype with many counts. One end of the junction fails to match germline, which may point to a read error. The chain joins TRBV12-3 or TRBV12-4 to TRBJ2-3; TRBD2 matches at 8 bases. The CDR3 covers 14 residues. CDR3: CASSLAGRTDTQYF. The CDR3 DNA is TGTGCCAGCAGTCTAGCGGGTAGGACAGATACGCAGTATTTT.

This clonotype was counted many times. The chain employs TRBV5-1 and TRBJ1-1; unclear D gene. This CDR3 contains 15 residues. The V gene lost 1 base and the J gene lost 4 bases, with 14 bases spanning the gap. CDR1 and CDR2 from the germline V gene are SGHRS and YFSETQ. CDR3 residues: CASSLNPGIGTEAFF. CDR3 bases: TGCGCCAGCAGCTTGAATCCGGGGATCGGCACTGAAGCTTTCTTT.